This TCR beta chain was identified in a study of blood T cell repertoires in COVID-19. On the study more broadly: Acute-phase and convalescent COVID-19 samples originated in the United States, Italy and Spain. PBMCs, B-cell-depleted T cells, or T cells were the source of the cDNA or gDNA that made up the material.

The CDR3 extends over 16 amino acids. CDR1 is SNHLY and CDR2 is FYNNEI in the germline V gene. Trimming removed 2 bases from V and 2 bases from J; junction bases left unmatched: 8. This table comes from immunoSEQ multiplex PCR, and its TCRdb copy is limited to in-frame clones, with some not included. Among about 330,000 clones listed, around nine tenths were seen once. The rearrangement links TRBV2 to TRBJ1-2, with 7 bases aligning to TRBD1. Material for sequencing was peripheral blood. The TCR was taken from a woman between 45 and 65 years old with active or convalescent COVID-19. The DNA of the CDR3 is TGTGCCAGCAGTGAAAAGGTGGGGGACAGAAACTATGGCTACACCTTC. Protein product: CASSEKVGDRNYGYTF.